This record covers a single TCR beta chain. This specimen comes from a study of T cells in Graves' hyperthyroidism and ophthalmopathy. The germline V gene has CDR1 SGHRS and CDR2 YFSETQ. CDR3 length equals 13 residues. V lost 2 bases and J 4 bases, leaving 9 bases between the germline ends. The CDR3 regions of TCR beta were amplified from RNA transcripts. Primed by the HTBI set, a first-round RT-PCR was run on the TCR CDR3. One entry per CDR3 protein, called by TCRdb with MiXCR from the multiplex PCR reads. The table lists more than 500,000 distinct CDR3 sequences, roughly 14% of them singletons, with around 4% in the top ten. Exclusion of patients followed from uncontrolled infection, other autoimmune disease, pregnancy or lactation.

V gene TRBV5-1 combines with J gene TRBJ1-1, with D hard to call. Sample: blood. This TCR derives from a woman aged 35 to 49 with Graves' ophthalmopathy. The CDR3 DNA reads TGCGCCAGCAGCTTACGTCCGGCCACTGAAGCTTTCTTT. It yields the protein CASSLRPATEAFF.